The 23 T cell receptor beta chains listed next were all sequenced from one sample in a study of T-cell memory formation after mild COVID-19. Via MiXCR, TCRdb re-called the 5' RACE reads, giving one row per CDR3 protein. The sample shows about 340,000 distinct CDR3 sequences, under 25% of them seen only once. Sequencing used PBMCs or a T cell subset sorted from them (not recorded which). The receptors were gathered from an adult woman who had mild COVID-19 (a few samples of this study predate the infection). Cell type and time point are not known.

For the CDR3, the DNA is TGTGCCAGCAGCCCAGGACAGAGCCTAGCCAAAAACATTCAGTACTTC. Its translation: CASSPGQSLAKNIQYF. The chain combines TRBV12-3 or TRBV12-4 with TRBJ2-4, with a weak D call TRBD1 (6 bases). The CDR3 runs to 16 residues. V was shortened by 6 bases and J by 0 bases, with 15 bases between the two germline ends.

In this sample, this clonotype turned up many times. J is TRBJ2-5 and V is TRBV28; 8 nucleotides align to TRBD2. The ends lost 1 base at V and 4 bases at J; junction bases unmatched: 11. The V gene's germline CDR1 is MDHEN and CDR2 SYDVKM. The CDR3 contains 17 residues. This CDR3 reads CASSLSRGLGSLETQYF. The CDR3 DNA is TGTGCCAGCAGTTTATCTCGGGGACTAGGCTCGTTAGAGACCCAGTACTTC. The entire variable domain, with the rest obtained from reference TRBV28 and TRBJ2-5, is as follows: DVKVTQSSRYLVKRTGEKVFLECVQDMDHENMFWYRQDPGLGLRLIYFSYDVKMKEKGDIPEGYSVSREKKERFSLILESASTNQTSMYLCASSLSRGLGSLETQYFGPGTRLLVL.

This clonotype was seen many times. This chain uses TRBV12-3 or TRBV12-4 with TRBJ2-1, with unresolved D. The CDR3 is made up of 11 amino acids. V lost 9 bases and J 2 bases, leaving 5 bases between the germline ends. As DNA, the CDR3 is TGTGCCAGTAGCACCTACAATGAGCAGTTCTTC. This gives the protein CASSTYNEQFF.

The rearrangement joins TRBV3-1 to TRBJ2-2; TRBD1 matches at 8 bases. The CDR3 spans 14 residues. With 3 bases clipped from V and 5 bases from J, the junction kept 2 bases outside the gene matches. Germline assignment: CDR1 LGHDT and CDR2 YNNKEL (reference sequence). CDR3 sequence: CASSHDRGTGELFF. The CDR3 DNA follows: TGTGCCAGCAGCCACGACAGGGGAACCGGGGAGCTGTTTTTT.

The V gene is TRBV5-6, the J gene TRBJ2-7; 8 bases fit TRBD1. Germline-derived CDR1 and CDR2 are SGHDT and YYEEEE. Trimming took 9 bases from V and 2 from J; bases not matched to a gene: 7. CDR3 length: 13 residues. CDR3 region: CATQTGDTYEQYF. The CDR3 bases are TGTGCCACCCAGACAGGGGATACCTACGAGCAGTACTTC.

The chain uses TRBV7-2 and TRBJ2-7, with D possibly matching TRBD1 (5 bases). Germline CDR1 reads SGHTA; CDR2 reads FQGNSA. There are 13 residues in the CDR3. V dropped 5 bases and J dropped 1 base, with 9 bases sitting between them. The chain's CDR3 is CASSRWTSYEQYF. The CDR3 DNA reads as TGTGCCAGCAGCCGATGGACATCCTACGAGCAGTACTTC. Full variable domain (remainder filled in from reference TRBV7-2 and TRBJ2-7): GAGVSQSPSNKVTEKGKDVELRCDPISGHTALYWYRQSLGQGLEFLIYFQGNSAPDKSGLPSDRFSAERTGGSVSTLTIQRTQQEDSAVYLCASSRWTSYEQYFGPGTRLTVT.

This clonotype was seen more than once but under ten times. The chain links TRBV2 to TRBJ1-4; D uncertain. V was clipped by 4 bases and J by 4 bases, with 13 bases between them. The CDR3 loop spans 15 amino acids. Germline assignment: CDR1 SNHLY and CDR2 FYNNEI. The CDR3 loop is CASSVSAAGNEKLFF. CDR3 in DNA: TGTGCCAGCAGTGTTTCGGCGGCTGGTAATGAAAAACTGTTTTTT.

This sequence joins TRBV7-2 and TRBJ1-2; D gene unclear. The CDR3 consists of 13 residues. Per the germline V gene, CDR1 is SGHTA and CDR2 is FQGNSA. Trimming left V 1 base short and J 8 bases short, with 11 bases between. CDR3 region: CASSLEWGSGYTF. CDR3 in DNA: TGTGCCAGCAGCTTAGAATGGGGATCGGGCTACACCTTC.

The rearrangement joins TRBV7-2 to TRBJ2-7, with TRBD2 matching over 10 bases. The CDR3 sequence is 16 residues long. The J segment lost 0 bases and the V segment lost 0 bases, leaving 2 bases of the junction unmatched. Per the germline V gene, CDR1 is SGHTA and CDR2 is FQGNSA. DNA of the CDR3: TGTGCCAGCAGCTTAGCAAGCGGGAGGGCCTCCTACGAGCAGTACTTC. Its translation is CASSLASGRASYEQYF.

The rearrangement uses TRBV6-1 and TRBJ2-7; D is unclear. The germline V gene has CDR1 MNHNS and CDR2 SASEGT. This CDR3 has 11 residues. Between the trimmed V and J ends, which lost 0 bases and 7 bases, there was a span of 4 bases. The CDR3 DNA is TGTGCCAGCAGTGAAGCGTGGGAGCAGTACTTC. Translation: CASSEAWEQYF.

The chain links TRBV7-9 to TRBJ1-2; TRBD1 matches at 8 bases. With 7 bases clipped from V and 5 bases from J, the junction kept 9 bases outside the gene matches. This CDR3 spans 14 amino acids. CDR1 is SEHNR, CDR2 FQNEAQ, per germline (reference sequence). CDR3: CASIDKDRAYGYTF. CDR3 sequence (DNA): TGTGCCAGCATCGATAAGGACAGGGCATATGGCTACACCTTC.

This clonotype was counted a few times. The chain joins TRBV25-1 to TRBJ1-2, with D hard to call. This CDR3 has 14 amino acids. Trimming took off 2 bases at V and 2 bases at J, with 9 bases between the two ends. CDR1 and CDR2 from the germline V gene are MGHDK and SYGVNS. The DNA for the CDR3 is TGTGCCAGCAGTGAAGAGGGATCAAACTATGGCTACACCTTC. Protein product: CASSEEGSNYGYTF.

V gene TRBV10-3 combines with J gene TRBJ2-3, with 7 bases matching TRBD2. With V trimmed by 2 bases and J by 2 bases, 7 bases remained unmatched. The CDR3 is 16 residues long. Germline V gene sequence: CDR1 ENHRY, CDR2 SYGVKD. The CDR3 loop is CAISEGSSGFTDTQYF. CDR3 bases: TGTGCCATCAGTGAGGGCTCTAGCGGATTCACAGATACGCAGTATTTT.

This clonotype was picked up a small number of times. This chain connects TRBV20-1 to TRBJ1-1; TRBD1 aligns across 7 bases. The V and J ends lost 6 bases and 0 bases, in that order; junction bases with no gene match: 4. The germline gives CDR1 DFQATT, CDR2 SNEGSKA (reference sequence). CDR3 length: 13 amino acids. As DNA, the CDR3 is TGCAGTGCCACACAGGGGATGAACACTGAAGCTTTCTTT. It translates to CSATQGMNTEAFF.

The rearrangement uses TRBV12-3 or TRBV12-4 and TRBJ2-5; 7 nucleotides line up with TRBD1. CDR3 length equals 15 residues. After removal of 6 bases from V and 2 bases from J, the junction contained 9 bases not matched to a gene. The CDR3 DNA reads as TGTGCCAGCAGCGAAGACAGGGTAGGGCAAGAGACCCAGTACTTC. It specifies CASSEDRVGQETQYF.

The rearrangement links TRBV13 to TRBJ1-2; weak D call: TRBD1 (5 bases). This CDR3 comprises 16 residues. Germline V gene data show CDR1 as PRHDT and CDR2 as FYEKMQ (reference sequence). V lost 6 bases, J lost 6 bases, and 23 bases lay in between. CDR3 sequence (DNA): TGTGCCAGCAGAAAACAACTAAGGGGCCGCCTGGATGGCTACACCTTC. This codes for CASRKQLRGRLDGYTF.

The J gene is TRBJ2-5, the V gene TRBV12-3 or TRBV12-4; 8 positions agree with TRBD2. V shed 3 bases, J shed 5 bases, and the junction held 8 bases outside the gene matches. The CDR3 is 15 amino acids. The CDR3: CASSFGLAGAETQYF. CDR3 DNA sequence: TGTGCCAGCAGTTTCGGTCTAGCGGGCGCGGAGACCCAGTACTTC.

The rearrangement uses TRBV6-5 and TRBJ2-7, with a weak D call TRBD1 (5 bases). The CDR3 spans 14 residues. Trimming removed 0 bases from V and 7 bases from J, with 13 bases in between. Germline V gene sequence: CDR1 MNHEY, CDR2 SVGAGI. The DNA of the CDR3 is TGTGCCAGCAGTTACTCGACAGACGCCCGGGAGCAGTACTTC. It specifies CASSYSTDAREQYF.

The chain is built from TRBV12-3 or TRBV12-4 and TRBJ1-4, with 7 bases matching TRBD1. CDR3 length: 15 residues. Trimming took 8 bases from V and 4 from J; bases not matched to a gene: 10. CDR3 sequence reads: CASVRDSIYNEKLFF. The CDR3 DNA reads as TGTGCCAGCGTCCGGGACAGCATATATAATGAAAAACTGTTTTTT.

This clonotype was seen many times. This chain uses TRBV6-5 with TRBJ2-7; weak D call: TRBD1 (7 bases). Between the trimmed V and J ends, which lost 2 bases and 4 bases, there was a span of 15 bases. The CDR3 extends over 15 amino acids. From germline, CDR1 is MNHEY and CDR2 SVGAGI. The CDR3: CASSYGPGGGYEQYF. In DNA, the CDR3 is TGTGCCAGCAGTTACGGCCCAGGGGGAGGATACGAGCAGTACTTC.

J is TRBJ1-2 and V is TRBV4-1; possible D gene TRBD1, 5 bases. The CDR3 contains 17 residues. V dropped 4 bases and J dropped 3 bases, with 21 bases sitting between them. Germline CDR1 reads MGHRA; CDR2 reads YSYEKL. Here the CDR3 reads CASSPVGDWGADYGYTF. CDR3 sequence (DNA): TGCGCCAGCAGCCCGGTGGGGGATTGGGGCGCTGACTATGGCTACACCTTC.

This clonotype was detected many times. The CDR3 reads CASSRRDRGSYEQYF. For the CDR3, the DNA is TGTGCCAGCAGCAGACGGGACAGGGGCTCCTACGAGCAGTACTTC. V and J are TRBV3-1 and TRBJ2-7; 10 nucleotides match TRBD1. The ends lost 5 bases at V and 0 bases at J; junction bases unmatched: 4. The CDR3 extends over 15 amino acids. From germline, CDR1 is LGHDT and CDR2 YNNKEL (reference sequence).

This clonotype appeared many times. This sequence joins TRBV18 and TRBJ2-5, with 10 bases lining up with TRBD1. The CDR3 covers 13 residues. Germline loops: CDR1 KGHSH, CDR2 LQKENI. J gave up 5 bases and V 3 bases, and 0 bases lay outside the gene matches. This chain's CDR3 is CASSPGQGETQYF. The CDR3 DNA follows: TGTGCCAGCTCACCGGGACAGGGGGAGACCCAGTACTTC.